Listed below are T cell receptor beta chains from one sample, sequenced in a study of T cells after yellow fever vaccination. TCRdb called the 5' RACE reads again in MiXCR, with one record for every CDR3 protein. The sample consists of around 310,000 distinct CDR3 sequences, roughly 4.3% of them appearing once. Sample: PBMCs, taken 5 days after the yellow fever booster vaccination. All receptors come from a man aged 18 to 35 who received the YFV17D yellow fever vaccine. The CDR3 runs from the conserved cysteine through the conserved F or W. The D gene is left open where the match is weak. Clone size is not always given. Where it is, it says once, few, many or a class for expanded clones.

clone size	D gene	V gene	J gene	CDR3 protein	CDR3 DNA
few	.	TRBV7-2	TRBJ2-5	CASSPRQQETQYF	TGTGCCAGCAGCCCTCGGCAGCAAGAGACCCAGTACTTC
few	.	TRBV4-3	TRBJ2-5	CASSLTVLETQYF	TGCGCCAGCAGCCTAACGGTCTTGGAGACCCAGTACTTC
many	TRBD1	TRBV6-5	TRBJ2-5	CASSSSDRGITETQYF	TGTGCCAGCAGTTCGTCGGACAGGGGGATAACGGAGACCCAGTACTTC
few	.	TRBV6-6	TRBJ2-7	CASSYSMGPDPYEQYF	TGTGCCAGCAGTTACTCGATGGGACCCGATCCCTACGAGCAGTACTTC
many	TRBD1	TRBV7-2	TRBJ1-3	CASSLSSTGGHTIYF	TGTGCCAGCAGCTTATCCTCGACAGGGGGACACACCATATATTTT
few	.	TRBV5-4	TRBJ1-1	CASSPGGERGTEAFF	TGTGCCAGCAGCCCGGGAGGAGAGCGGGGCACTGAAGCTTTCTTT
few	TRBD2	TRBV10-3	TRBJ2-2	CAISPGGGLDTGELFF	TGTGCCATCAGCCCCGGCGGGGGTTTGGACACCGGGGAGCTGTTTTTT
many	.	TRBV29-1	TRBJ2-7	CSVSQNYEQYF	TGCAGCGTTAGTCAGAACTACGAGCAGTACTTC
many	.	TRBV5-1	TRBJ2-2	CASRDNTGELFF	TGCGCCAGTCGGGACAACACCGGGGAGCTGTTTTTT
many	.	TRBV5-1	TRBJ2-2	CASSLAAGINTGELFF	TGCGCCAGCAGCTTGGCCGCTGGAATTAACACCGGGGAGCTGTTTTTT
.	TRBD1	TRBV4-1	TRBJ2-5	CASSRQLRSTGVQETQYF	TGCGCCAGCAGCCGGCAACTTCGATCTACAGGGGTTCAGGAGACCCAGTACTTC
.	.	TRBV7-3	TRBJ2-3	CASSLFGTASTDTQYF	TGTGCCAGCAGCTTATTCGGGACGGCTAGCACAGATACGCAGTATTTT
few	.	TRBV5-1	TRBJ1-2	CASSLTGPSNYGYTF	TGCGCCAGCAGCTTGACAGGGCCCTCTAACTATGGCTACACCTTC
.	.	TRBV6-5	TRBJ2-2	CASSYPSIGRNTGELFF	TGTGCCAGCAGTTACCCCTCCATTGGACGGAACACCGGGGAGCTGTTTTTT
few	.	TRBV20-1	TRBJ1-5	CSARDPLADQPQHF	TGCAGTGCTAGAGATCCCCTTGCGGATCAGCCCCAGCATTTT
.	.	TRBV6-5	TRBJ1-4	CASRDPRFRDAKLFF	TGTGCCAGCAGGGACCCACGGTTTAGGGATGCGAAACTGTTTTTT
many	.	TRBV7-3	TRBJ1-1	CASSLSMNTEAFF	TGTGCCAGCAGCTTATCCATGAACACTGAAGCTTTCTTT
few	TRBD2	TRBV5-1	TRBJ2-1	CASSLPSGGPNEQFF	TGCGCCAGCAGCTTGCCTAGCGGGGGGCCGAATGAGCAGTTCTTC
.	TRBD1	TRBV5-1	TRBJ2-5	CASSPTGGARETQYF	TGCGCCAGCAGCCCGACAGGGGGCGCAAGGGAGACCCAGTACTTC
.	.	TRBV29-1	TRBJ2-7	CSGFRGDEQYF	TGCAGCGGGTTCAGGGGGGACGAGCAGTACTTC
.	.	TRBV12-3/TRBV12-4	TRBJ1-1	CASSLHGNTEAFF	TGTGCCAGCAGTCTTCACGGCAACACTGAAGCTTTCTTT
many	.	TRBV7-2	TRBJ2-7	CASSLWYEQYF	TGTGCCAGCAGCTTATGGTACGAGCAGTACTTC
many	.	TRBV7-9	TRBJ2-2	CASSWTDPNTGELFF	TGTGCCAGCAGCTGGACCGACCCGAACACCGGGGAGCTGTTTTTT
many	.	TRBV5-1	TRBJ1-4	CASSPEEHGNEKLFF	TGCGCCAGCAGCCCGGAGGAACACGGTAATGAAAAACTGTTTTTT
few	.	TRBV4-1	TRBJ1-4	CASSPRPIEGSNEKLFF	TGCGCCAGCAGCCCACGACCTATCGAGGGTAGTAATGAAAAACTGTTTTTT
many	TRBD1	TRBV4-2	TRBJ2-2	CASSRGTGGSGELFF	TGTGCCAGCAGCCGGGGGACAGGGGGATCCGGGGAGCTGTTTTTT
few	.	TRBV11-2	TRBJ2-2	CASSSLGELFF	TGTGCCAGCAGCTCGCTCGGGGAGCTGTTTTTT
few	.	TRBV5-1	TRBJ1-2	CASSLSRDAKGGYTF	TGCGCCAGCAGCTTAAGCCGGGACGCAAAAGGGGGCTACACCTTC